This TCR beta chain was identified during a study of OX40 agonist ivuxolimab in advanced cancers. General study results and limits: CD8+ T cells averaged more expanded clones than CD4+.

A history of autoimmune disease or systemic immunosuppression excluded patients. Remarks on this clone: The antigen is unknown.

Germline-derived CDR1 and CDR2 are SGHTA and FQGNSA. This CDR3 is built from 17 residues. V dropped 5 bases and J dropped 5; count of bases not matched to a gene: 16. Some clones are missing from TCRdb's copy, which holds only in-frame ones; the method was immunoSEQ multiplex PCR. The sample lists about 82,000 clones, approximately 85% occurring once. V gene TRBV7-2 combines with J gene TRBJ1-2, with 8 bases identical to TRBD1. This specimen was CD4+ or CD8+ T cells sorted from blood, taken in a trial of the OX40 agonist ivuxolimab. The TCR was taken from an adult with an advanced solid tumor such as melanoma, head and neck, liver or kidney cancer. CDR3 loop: CASSTGAGGAYRYGYTF. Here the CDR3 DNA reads TGTGCCAGCAGCACTGGGGCAGGGGGCGCTTATCGGTATGGCTACACCTTC.